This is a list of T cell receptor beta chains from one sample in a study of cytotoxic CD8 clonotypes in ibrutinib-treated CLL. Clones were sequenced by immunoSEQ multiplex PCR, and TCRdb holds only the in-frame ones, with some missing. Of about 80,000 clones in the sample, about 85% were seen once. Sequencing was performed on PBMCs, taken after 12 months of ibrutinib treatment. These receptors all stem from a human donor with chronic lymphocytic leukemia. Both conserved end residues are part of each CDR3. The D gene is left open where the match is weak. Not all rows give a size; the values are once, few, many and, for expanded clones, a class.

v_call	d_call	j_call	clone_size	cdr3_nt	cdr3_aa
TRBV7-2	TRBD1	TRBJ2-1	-	TGTGCCAGCAGCTTAGGACAGGGGTCTTACAATGAGCAGTTCTTC	CASSLGQGSYNEQFF
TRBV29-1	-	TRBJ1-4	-	TGCAGCGTCAGAGGGCTGTTCAATGAAAAACTGTTTTTT	CSVRGLFNEKLFF
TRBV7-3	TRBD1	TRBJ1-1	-	TGTGCCAGCAGCCCAAGGACAGGGAGGAACACTGAAGCTTTCTTT	CASSPRTGRNTEAFF
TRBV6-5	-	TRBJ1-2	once	TGTGCCAGCAGTTACTCGTCCGGGGGAGGGGGGTATGGCTACACCTTC	CASSYSSGGGGYGYTF
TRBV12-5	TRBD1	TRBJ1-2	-	TGTGCTAGTAGCAGGACAGGGGAGGATGGCTACACCTTC	CASSRTGEDGYTF
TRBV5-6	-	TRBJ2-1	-	TGTGCCAGCAGCCCTCAGGGTAGCCGCTCCTACAATGAGCAGTTCTTC	CASSPQGSRSYNEQFF
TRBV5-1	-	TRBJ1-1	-	TGCGCCAGCAGCTTGTCAGAGTACACTGAAGCTTTCTTT	CASSLSEYTEAFF
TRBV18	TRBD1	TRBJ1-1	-	TGTGCCAGCTCACCAGTACCAGGGGGCCAAGCTTTCTTT	CASSPVPGGQAFF
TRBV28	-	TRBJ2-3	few	TGTGCCACCAAAGGGGCCACAGATACGCAGTATTTT	CATKGATDTQYF
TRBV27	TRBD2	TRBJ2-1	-	TGTGCCAGCGGTGTTGCGGGGGACTACAATGAGCAGTTCTTC	CASGVAGDYNEQFF
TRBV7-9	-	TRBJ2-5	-	TGTGCCACCTGGGGGGGCGCGAAGACCCAGTACTTC	CATWGGAKTQYF
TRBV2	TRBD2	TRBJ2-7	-	TGTGCCAGCAGTCCCCCCCGGACTAGCGGCGATATGGAGCAGTACTTT	CASSPPRTSGDMEQYF